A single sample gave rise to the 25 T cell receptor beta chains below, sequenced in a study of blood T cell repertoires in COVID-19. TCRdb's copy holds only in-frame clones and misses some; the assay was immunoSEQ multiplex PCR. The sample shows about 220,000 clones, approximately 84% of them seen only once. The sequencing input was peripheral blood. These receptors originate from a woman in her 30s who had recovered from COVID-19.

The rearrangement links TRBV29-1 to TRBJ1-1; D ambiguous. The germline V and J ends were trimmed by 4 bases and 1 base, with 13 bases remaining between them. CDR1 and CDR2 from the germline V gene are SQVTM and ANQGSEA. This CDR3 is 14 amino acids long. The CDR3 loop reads CSVVLAGRNTEAFF. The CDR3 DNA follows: TGCAGCGTTGTGTTAGCGGGGAGGAACACTGAAGCTTTCTTT.

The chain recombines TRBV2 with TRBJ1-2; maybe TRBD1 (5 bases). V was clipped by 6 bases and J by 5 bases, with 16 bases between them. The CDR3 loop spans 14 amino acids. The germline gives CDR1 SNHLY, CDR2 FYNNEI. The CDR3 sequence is CASREGSNPYGYTF. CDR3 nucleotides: TGTGCCAGCAGGGAGGGGTCAAATCCTTATGGCTACACCTTC.

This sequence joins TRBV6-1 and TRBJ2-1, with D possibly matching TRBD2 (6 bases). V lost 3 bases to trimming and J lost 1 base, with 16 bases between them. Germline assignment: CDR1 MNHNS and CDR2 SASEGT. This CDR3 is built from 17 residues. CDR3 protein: CASSDPPGDASYNEQFF. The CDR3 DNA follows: TGTGCCAGCAGTGACCCCCCGGGGGACGCGTCCTACAATGAGCAGTTCTTC.

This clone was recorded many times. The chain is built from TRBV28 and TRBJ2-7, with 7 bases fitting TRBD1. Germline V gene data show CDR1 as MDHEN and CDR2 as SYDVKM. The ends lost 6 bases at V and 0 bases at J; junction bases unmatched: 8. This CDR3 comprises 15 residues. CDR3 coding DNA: TGTGCCAGCAGCGCCCCGGGACAGAACTCCTACGAGCAGTACTTC. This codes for CASSAPGQNSYEQYF.

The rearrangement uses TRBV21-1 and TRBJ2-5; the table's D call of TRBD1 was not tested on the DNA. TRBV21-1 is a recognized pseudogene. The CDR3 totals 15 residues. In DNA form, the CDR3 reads TGTGCCAGCAGCACCGGACAAGAAGGACAAGAGACCCAGTACTTC. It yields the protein CASSTGQEGQETQYF.

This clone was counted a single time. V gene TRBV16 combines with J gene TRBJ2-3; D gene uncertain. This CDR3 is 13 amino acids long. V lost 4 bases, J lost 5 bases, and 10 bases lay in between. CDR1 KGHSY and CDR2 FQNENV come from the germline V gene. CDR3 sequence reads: CASSPPSGDTQYF. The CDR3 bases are TGTGCCAGCAGCCCCCCGTCGGGAGATACGCAGTATTTT.

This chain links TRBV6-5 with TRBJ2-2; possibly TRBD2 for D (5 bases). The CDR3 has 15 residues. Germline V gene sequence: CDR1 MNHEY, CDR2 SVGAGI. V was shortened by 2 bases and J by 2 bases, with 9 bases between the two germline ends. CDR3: CASSYASPNTGELFF. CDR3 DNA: TGTGCCAGCAGTTACGCTAGCCCCAACACCGGGGAGCTGTTTTTT.

The CDR3 protein is CASSQGIAITGELFF. CDR3 DNA: TGCGCCAGCAGCCAAGGAATAGCCATAACCGGGGAGCTGTTTTTT. This chain joins TRBV4-1 and TRBJ2-2; D is unresolved. Germline V lookup: CDR1 MGHRA, CDR2 YSYEKL. V was pared by 1 base and J by 5 bases, with 11 bases between. The CDR3 loop spans 15 amino acids.

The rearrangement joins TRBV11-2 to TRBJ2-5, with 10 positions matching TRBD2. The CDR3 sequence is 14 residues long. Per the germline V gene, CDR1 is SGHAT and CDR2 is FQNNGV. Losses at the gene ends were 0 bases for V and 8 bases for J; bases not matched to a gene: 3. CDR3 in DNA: TGTGCCAGCAGCTTAGATGGACTAGCGGATACCCAGTACTTC. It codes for CASSLDGLADTQYF. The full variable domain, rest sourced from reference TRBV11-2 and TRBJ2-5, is EAGVAQSPRYKIIEKRQSVAFWCNPISGHATLYWYQQILGQGPKLLIQFQNNGVVDDSQLPKDRFSAERLKGVDSTLKIQPAKLEDSAVYLCASSLDGLADTQYFGPGTRLLVL.

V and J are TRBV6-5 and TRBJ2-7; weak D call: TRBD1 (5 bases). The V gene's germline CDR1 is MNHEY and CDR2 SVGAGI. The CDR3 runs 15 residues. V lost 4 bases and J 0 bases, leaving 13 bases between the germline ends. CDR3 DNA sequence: TGTGCCAGCAGTTCCGGACAATCCGTCTCCTACGAGCAGTACTTC. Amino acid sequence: CASSSGQSVSYEQYF.

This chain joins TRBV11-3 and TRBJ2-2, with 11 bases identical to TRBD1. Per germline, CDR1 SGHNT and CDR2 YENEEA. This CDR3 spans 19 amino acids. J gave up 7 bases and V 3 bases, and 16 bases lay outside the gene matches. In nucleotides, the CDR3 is TGTGCCAGCAGCTTTAACAACAAGCCGGACAGGGGGCATAACGGGGAGCTGTTTTTT. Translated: CASSFNNKPDRGHNGELFF.

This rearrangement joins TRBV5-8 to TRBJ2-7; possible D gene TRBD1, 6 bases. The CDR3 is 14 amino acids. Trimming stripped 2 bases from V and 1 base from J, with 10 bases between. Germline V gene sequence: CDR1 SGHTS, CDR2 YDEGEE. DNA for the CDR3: TGTGCCAGCAGCTTCGGGGACATTTCCTACGAGCAGTACTTC. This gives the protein CASSFGDISYEQYF.

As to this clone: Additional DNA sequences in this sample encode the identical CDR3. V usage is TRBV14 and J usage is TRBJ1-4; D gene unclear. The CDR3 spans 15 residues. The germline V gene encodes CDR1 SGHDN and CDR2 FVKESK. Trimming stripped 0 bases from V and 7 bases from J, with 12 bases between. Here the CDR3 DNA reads TGTGCCAGCAGCCAAGATCGAGGATATGGTGAAAAACTGTTTTTT. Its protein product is CASSQDRGYGEKLFF.

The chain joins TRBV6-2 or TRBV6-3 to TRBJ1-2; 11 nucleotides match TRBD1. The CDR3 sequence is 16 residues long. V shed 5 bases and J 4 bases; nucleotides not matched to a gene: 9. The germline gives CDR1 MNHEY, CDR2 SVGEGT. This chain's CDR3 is CASSDTGQGAGYGYTF. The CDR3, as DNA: TGTGCCAGCAGTGACACAGGACAGGGGGCCGGCTATGGCTACACCTTC.

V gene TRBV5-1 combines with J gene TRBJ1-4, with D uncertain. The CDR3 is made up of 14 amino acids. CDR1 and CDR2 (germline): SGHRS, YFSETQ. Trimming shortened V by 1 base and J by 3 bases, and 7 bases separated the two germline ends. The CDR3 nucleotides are TGCGCCAGCAGCTTGCGACAATCTAATGAAAAACTGTTTTTT. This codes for CASSLRQSNEKLFF. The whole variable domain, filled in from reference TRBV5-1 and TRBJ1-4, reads KAGVTQTPRYLIKTRGQQVTLSCSPISGHRSVSWYQQTPGQGLQFLFEYFSETQRNKGNFPGRFSGRQFSNSRSEMNVSTLELGDSALYLCASSLRQSNEKLFFGSGTQLSVL.

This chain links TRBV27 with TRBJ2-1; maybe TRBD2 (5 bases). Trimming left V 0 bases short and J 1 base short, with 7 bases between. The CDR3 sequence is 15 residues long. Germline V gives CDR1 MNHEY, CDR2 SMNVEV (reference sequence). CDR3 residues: CASSLSPGSYNEQFF. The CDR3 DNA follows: TGTGCCAGCAGTTTATCCCCGGGGTCCTACAATGAGCAGTTCTTC.

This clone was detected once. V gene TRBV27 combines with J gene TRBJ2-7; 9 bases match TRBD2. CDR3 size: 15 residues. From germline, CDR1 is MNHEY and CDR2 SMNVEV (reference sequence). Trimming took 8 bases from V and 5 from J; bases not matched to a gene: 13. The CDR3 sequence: CASLPGLAGFHEQYF. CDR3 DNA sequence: TGTGCCAGCCTTCCGGGGCTAGCGGGATTTCACGAGCAGTACTTC.

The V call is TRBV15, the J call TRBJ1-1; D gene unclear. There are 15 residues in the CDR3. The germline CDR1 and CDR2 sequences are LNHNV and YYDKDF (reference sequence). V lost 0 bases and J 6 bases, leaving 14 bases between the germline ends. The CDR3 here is CATSRDSGHRAEAFF. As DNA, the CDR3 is TGTGCCACCAGCAGAGATTCTGGGCACAGAGCTGAAGCTTTCTTT.

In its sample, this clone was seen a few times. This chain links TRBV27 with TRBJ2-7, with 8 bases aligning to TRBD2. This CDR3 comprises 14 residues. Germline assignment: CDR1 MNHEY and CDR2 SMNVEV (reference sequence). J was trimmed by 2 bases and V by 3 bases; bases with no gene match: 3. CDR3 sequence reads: CASSLASGPYEQYF. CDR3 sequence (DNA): TGTGCCAGCAGTTTGGCTAGCGGGCCCTACGAGCAGTACTTC.

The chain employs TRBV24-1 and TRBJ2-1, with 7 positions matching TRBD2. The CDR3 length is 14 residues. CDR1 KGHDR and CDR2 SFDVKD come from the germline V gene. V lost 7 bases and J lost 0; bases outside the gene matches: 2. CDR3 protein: CATRAGSSYNEQFF. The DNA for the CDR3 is TGTGCCACCAGAGCGGGAAGCTCCTACAATGAGCAGTTCTTC.

The CDR3 coding sequence is TGTGCCTCCCCGGAGGGGAGGGCTCACTACGAGCAGTACTTC. Protein sequence: CASPEGRAHYEQYF. The genes are TRBV7-9 and TRBJ2-7; TRBD2 agrees at 7 bases. This CDR3 has 14 residues. With V trimmed by 11 bases and J by 3 bases, 13 bases remained unmatched. Germline-derived CDR1 and CDR2 are SEHNR and FQNEAQ (reference sequence).

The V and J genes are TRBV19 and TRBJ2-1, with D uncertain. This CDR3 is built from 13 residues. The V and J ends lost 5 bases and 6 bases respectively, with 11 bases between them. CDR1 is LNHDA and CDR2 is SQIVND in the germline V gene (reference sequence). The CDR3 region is CASSPRPSNEQFF. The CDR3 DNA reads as TGTGCCAGTAGTCCGAGACCTAGCAATGAGCAGTTCTTC.

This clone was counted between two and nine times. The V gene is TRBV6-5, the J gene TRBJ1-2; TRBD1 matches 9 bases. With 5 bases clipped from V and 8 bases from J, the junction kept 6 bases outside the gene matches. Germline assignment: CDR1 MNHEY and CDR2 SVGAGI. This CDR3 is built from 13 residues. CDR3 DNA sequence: TGTGCCAGCAGTACAACAGGGGGCGTCGGCTACACCTTC. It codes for CASSTTGGVGYTF.

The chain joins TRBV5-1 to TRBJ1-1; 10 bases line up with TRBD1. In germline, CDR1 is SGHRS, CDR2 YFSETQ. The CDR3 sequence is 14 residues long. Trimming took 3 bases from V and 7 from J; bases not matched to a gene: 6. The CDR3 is CASSSWDRGLEAFF. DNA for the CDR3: TGCGCCAGCAGCTCGTGGGACAGGGGACTTGAAGCTTTCTTT.

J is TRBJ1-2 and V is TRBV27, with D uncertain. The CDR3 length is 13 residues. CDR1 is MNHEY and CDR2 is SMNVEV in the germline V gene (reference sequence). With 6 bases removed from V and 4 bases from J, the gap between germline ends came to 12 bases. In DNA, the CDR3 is TGTGCCAGCAGGTCCGGGTCGTTCTATGGCTACACCTTC. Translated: CASRSGSFYGYTF.